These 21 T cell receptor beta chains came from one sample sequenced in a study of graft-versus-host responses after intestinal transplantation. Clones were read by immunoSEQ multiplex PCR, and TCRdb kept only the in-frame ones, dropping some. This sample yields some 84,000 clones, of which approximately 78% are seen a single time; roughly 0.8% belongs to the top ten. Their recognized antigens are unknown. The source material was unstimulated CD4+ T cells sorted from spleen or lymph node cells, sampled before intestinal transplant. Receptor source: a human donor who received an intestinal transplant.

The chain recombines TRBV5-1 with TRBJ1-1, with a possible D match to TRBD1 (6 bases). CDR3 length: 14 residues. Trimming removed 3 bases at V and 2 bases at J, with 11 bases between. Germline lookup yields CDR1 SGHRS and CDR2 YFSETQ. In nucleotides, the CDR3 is TGCGCCAGCAGCTCTTGGACAGCAAACACTGAAGCTTTCTTT. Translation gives CASSSWTANTEAFF.

CDR3 in DNA: TGCGCCAGCAGCAGCTGGGACAGGGGAGGCACTGAAGCTTTCTTT. Its protein is CASSSWDRGGTEAFF. The chain carries TRBV5-1 and TRBJ1-1, with TRBD1 matching over 10 bases. J gave up 4 bases and V 4 bases, and 7 bases lay outside the gene matches. CDR3 size: 15 residues. CDR1 is SGHRS and CDR2 is YFSETQ in the germline V gene.

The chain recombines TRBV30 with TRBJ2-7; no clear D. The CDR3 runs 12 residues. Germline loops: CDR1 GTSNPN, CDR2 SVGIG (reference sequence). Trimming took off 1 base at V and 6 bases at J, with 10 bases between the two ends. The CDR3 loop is CAWSDIRAEQYF. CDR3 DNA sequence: TGTGCCTGGAGTGATATTCGCGCCGAGCAGTACTTC.

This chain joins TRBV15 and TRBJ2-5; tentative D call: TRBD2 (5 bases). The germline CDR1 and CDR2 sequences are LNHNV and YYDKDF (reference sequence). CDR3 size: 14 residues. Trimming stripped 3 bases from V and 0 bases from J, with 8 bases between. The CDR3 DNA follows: TGTGCCACCAGCAGTTCGGGATACCAAGAGACCCAGTACTTC. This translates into CATSSSGYQETQYF.

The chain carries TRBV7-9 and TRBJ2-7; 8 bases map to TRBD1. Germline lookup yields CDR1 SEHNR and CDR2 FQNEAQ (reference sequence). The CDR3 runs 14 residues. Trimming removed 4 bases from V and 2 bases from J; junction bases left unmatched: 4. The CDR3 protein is CASSWTGPPYEQYF. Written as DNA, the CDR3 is TGTGCCAGCAGCTGGACAGGGCCTCCCTACGAGCAGTACTTC.

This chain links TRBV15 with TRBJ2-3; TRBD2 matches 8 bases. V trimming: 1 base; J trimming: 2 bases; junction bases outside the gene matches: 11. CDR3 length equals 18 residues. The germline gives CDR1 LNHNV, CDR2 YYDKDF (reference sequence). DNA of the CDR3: TGTGCCACCAGCAGAGTCGGCGGGGGGCTAGGTTACACAGATACGCAGTATTTT. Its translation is CATSRVGGGLGYTDTQYF.

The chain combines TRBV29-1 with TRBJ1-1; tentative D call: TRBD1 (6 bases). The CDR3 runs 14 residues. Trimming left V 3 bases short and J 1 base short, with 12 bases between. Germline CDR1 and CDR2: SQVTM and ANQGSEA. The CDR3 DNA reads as TGCAGCGTTGAGGGGGCGGCCGGGAACACTGAAGCTTTCTTT. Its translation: CSVEGAAGNTEAFF.

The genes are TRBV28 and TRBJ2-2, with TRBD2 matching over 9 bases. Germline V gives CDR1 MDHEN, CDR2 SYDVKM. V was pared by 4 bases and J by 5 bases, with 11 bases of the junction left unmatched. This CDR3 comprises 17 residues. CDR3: CASSSTRLADKTGELFF. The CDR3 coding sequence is TGTGCCAGCAGTTCGACCCGACTAGCGGATAAGACCGGGGAGCTGTTTTTT.

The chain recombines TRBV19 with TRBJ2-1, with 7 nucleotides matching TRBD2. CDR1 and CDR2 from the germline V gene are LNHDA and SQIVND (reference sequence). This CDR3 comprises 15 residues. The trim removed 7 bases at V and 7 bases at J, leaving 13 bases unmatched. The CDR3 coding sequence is TGTGCCAGTAATCCGCGGGGGTGGGGAGGGAATGAGCAGTTCTTC. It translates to CASNPRGWGGNEQFF.

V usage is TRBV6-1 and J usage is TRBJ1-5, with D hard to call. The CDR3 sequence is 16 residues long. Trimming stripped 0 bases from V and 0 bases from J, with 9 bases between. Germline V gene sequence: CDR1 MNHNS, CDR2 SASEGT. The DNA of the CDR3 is TGTGCCAGCAGTGAAGCGCTCGGGAATAGCAATCAGCCCCAGCATTTT. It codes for CASSEALGNSNQPQHF.

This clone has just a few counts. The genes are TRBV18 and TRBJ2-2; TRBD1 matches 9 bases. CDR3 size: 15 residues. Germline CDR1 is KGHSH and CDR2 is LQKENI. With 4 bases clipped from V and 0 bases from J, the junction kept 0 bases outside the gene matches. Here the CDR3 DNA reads TGTGCCAGCTCACGGACAGGGGCGAACACCGGGGAGCTGTTTTTT. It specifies CASSRTGANTGELFF.

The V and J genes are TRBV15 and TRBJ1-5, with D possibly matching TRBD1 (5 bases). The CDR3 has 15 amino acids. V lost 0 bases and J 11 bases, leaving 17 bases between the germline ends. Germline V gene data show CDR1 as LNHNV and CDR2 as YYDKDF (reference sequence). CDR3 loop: CATSRDGDLSGSQHF. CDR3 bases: TGTGCCACCAGCAGAGATGGGGACTTGAGTGGGTCCCAGCATTTT. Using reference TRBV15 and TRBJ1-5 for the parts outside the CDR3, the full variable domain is DAMVIQNPRYQVTQFGKPVTLSCSQTLNHNVMYWYQQKSSQAPKLLFHYYDKDFNNEADTPDNFQSRRPNTSFCFLDIRSPGLGDTAMYLCATSRDGDLSGSQHFGDGTRLSIL.

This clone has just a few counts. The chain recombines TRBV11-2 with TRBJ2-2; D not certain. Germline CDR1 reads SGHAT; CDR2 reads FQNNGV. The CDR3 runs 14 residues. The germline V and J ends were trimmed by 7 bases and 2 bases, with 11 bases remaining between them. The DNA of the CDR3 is TGTGCCAGCATCCGGGTCCGAAACACCGGGGAGCTGTTTTTT. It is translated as CASIRVRNTGELFF.

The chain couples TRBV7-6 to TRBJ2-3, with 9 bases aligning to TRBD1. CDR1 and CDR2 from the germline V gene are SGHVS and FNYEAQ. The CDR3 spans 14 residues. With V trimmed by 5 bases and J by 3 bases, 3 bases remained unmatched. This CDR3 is CASSLGQGTDTQYF. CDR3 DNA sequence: TGTGCCAGCAGCCTAGGACAGGGGACAGATACGCAGTATTTT.

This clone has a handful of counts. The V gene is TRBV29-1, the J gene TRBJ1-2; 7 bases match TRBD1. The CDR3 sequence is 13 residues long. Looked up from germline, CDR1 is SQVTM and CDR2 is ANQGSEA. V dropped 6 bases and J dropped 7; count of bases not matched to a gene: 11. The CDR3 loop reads CSVHTPGGGGYTF. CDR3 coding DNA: TGCAGCGTCCATACCCCAGGGGGAGGTGGCTACACCTTC.

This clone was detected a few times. CDR3 sequence reads: CASTGRYTDTQYF. CDR3 bases: TGTGCCAGCACAGGGCGGTACACAGATACGCAGTATTTT. This rearrangement joins TRBV2 to TRBJ2-3, with D possibly TRBD1 on 5 matching bases. The CDR3 is made up of 13 amino acids. Germline CDR1 SNHLY, CDR2 FYNNEI. Trimming took 7 bases from V and 2 from J, leaving 10 bases between them.

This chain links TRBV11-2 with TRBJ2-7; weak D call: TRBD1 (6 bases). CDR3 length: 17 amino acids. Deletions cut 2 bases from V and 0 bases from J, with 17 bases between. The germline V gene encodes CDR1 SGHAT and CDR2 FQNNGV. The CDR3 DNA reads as TGTGCCAGCAGCTTATCTCTCAGGGGTCGCCGCTCCTACGAGCAGTACTTC. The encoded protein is CASSLSLRGRRSYEQYF.

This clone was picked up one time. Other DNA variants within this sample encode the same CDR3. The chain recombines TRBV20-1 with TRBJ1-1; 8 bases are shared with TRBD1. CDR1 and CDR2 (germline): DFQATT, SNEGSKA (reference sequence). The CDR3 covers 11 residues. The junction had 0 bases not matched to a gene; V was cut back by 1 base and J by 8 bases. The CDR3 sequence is CSARGDREAFF. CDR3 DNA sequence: TGCAGTGCTAGAGGGGACAGGGAAGCTTTCTTT.

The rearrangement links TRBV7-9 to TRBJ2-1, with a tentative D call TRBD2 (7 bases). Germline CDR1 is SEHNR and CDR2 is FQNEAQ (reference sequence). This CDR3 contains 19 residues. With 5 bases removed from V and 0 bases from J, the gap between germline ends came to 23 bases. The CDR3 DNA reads TGTGCCAGCAGCAGGCGGGTGCGGGGGCTCTCGAGCTCCTACAATGAGCAGTTCTTC. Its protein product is CASSRRVRGLSSSYNEQFF.

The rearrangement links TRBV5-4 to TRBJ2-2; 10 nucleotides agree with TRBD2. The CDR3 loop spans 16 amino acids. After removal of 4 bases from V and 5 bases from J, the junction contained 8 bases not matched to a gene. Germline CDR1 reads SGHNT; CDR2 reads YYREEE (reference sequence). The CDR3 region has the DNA TGTGCCAGCAGCGCGAGCGGGGGGGCCGCGACCGGGGAGCTGTTTTTT. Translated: CASSASGGAATGELFF.

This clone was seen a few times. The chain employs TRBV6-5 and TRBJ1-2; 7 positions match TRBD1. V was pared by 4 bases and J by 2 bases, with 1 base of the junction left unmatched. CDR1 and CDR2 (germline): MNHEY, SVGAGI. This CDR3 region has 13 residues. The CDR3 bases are TGTGCCAGCAGTTCGACAGGGAACTATGGCTACACCTTC. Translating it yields CASSSTGNYGYTF.